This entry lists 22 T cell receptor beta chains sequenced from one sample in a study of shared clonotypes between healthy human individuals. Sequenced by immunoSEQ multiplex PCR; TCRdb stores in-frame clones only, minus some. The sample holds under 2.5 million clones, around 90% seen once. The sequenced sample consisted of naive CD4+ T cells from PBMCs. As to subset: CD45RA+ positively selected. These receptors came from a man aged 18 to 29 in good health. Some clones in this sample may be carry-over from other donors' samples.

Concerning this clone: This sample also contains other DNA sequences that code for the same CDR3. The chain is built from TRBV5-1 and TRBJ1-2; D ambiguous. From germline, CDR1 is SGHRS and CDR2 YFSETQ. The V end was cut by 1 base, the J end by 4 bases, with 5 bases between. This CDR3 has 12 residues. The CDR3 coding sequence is TGCGCCAGCAGCTTGCCTTCCTATGGCTACACCTTC. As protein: CASSLPSYGYTF.

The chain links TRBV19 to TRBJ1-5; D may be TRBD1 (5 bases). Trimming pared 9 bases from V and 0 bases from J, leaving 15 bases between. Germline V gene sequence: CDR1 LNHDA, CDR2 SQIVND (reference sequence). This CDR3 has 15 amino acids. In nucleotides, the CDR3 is TGTGCCAGCGGGCCCGGGACCAATAGCAATCAGCCCCAGCATTTT. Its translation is CASGPGTNSNQPQHF.

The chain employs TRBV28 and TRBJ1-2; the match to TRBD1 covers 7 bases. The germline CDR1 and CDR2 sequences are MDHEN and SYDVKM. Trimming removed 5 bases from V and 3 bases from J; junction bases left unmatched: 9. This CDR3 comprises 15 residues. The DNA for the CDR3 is TGTGCCAGCAGTGGGATTACAGGGACAGACTATGGCTACACCTTC. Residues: CASSGITGTDYGYTF.

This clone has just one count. The CDR3: CASSEVAPRGAYNEQFF. For the CDR3, the DNA is TGTGCCAGCAGTGAGGTAGCCCCCCGGGGCGCCTACAATGAGCAGTTCTTC. V is TRBV2 and J is TRBJ2-1, with D tentatively TRBD1 or TRBD2 (5 bases each). In germline, CDR1 is SNHLY, CDR2 FYNNEI. V was pared by 3 bases and J by 2 bases, with 17 bases between. This CDR3 comprises 17 residues.

The CDR3 protein is CASSVVAASYEQYF. The CDR3 region has the DNA TGTGCCAGCAGCGTAGTGGCGGCCTCCTACGAGCAGTACTTC. This sequence joins TRBV9 and TRBJ2-5, with D unclear. The DNA matches TRBJ2-7 better at its end, which makes the J call doubtful. CDR1 SGDLS and CDR2 YYNGEE come from the germline V gene. The CDR3 is made up of 14 amino acids.

For the CDR3, the DNA is TGCGCCAGCAGCTTAACAGGGGCCGGGGAGCTGTTTTTT. Translation gives CASSLTGAGELFF. V is TRBV5-1 and J is TRBJ2-2; 7 positions agree with TRBD1. With V trimmed by 2 bases and J by 6 bases, 1 base remained unmatched. Germline assignment: CDR1 SGHRS and CDR2 YFSETQ. The CDR3 consists of 13 residues.

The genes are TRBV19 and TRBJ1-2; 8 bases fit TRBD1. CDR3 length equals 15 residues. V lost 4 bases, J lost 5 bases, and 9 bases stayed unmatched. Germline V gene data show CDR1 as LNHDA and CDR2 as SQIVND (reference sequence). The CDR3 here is CASSNYGTGLYGYTF. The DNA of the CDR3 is TGTGCCAGTAGTAACTACGGGACAGGTCTGTATGGCTACACCTTC.

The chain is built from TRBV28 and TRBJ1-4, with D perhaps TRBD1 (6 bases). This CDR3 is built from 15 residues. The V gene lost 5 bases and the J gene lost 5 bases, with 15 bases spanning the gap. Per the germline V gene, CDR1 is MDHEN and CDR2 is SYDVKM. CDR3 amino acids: CASSPGQHRNEKLFF. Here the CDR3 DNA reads TGTGCCAGCAGTCCAGGACAGCATAGGAATGAAAAACTGTTTTTT.

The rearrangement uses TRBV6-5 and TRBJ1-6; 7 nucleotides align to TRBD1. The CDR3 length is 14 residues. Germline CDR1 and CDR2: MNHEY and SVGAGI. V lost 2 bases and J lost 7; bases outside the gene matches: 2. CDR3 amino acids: CASSYRGRNSPLHF. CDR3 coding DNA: TGTGCCAGCAGTTACAGGGGGCGGAATTCACCCCTCCACTTT.

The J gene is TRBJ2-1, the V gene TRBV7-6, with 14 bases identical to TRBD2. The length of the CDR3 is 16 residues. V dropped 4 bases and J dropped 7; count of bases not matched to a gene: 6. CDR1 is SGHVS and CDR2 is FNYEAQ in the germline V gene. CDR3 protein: CASSSTGTSGSNEQFF. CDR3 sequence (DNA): TGTGCCAGCAGCTCAACCGGGACTAGCGGGAGTAATGAGCAGTTCTTC.

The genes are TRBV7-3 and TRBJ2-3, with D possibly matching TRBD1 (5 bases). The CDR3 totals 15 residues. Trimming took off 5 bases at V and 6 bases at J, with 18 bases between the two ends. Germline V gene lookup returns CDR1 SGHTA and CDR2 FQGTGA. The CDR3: CASSRQGSLLDTQYF. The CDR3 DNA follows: TGTGCCAGCAGCAGGCAGGGATCTCTACTCGATACGCAGTATTTT. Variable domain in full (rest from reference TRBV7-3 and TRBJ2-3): GAGVSQTPSNKVTEKGKYVELRCDPISGHTALYWYRQSLGQGPEFLIYFQGTGAADDSGLPNDRFFAVRPEGSVSTLKIQRTERGDSAVYLCASSRQGSLLDTQYFGPGTRLTVL.

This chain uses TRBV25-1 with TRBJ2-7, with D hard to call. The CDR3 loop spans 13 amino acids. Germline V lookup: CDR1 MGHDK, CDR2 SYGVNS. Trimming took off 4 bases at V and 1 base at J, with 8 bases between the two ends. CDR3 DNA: TGTGCCAGCAGTGGCAGGAAATCCTACGAGCAGTACTTC. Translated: CASSGRKSYEQYF.

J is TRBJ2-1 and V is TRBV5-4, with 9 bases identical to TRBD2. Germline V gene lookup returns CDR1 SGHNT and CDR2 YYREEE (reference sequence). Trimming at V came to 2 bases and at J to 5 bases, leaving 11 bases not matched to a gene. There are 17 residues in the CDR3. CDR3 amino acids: CASSFFAGTSRNNEQFF. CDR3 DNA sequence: TGTGCCAGCAGCTTTTTCGCCGGGACTAGCCGTAACAATGAGCAGTTCTTC.

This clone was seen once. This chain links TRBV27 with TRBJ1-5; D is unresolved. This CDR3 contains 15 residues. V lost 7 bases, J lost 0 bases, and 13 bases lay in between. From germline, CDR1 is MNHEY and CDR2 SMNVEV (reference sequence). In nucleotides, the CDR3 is TGTGCCAGCACCCTGGACCCCTATAGCAATCAGCCCCAGCATTTT. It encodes CASTLDPYSNQPQHF.

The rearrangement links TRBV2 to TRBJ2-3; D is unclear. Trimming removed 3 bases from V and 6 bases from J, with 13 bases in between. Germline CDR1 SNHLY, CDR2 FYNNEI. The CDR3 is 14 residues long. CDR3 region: CASSDRRFDDTQYF. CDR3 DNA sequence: TGTGCCAGCAGTGATCGACGGTTCGACGATACGCAGTATTTT.

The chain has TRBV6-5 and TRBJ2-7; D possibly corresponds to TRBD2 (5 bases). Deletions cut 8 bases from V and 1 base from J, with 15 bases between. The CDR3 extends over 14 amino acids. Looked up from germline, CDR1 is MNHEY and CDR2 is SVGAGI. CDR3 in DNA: TGTGCCAGCGGGGAGTCAGGCCGATCCTACGAGCAGTACTTC. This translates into CASGESGRSYEQYF.

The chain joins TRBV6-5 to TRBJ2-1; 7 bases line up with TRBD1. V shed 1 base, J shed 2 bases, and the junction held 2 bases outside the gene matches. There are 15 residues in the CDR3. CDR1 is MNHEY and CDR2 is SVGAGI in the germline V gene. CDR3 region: CASSYWGQTYNEQFF. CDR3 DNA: TGTGCCAGCAGTTACTGGGGACAGACCTACAATGAGCAGTTCTTC.

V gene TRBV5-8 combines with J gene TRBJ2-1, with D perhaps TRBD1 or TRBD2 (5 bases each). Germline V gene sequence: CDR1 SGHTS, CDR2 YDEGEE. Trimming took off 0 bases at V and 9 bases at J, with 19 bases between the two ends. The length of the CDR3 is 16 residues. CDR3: CASSLAFGTTGGEQFF. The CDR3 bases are TGTGCCAGCAGCTTGGCATTCGGGACCACCGGCGGTGAGCAGTTCTTC.

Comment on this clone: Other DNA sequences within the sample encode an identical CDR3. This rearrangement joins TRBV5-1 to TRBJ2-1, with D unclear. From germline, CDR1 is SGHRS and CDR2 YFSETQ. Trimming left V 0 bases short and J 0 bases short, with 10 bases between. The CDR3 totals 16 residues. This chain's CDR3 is CASSLDPASSYNEQFF. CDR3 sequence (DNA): TGCGCCAGCAGCTTGGACCCGGCGAGCTCCTACAATGAGCAGTTCTTC. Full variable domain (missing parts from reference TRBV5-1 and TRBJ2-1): KAGVTQTPRYLIKTRGQQVTLSCSPISGHRSVSWYQQTPGQGLQFLFEYFSETQRNKGNFPGRFSGRQFSNSRSEMNVSTLELGDSALYLCASSLDPASSYNEQFFGPGTRLTVL.

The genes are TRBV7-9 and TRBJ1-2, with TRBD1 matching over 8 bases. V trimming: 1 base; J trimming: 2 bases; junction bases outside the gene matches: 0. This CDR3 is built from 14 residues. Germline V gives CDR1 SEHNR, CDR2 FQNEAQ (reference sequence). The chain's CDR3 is CASSLDRGNYGYTF. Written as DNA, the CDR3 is TGTGCCAGCAGCTTAGACAGGGGGAACTATGGCTACACCTTC.

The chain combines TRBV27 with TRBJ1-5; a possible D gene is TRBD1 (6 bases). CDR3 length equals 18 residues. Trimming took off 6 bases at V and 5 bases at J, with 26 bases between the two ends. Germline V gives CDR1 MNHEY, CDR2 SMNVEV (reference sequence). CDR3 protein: CASRLLARPTGRYQPQHF. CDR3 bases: TGTGCCAGCAGGCTCCTAGCCAGACCAACAGGGAGATATCAGCCCCAGCATTTT.

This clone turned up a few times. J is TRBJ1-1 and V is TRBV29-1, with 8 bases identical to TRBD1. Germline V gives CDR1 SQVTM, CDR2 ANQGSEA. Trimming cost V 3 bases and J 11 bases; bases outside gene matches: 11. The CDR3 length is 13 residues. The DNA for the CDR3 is TGCAGCGTTGAGGAGATGTCAGGGGGCGAGGCTTTCTTT. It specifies CSVEEMSGGEAFF.